This T cell receptor (beta chain) was profiled in a study of chemoradiotherapy in HPV16-positive cancers. From germline, CDR1 is MNHEY and CDR2 SVGAGI. Trimming took off 2 bases at V and 6 bases at J, with 11 bases between the two ends. The CDR3 runs 14 residues. Clones were sequenced by immunoSEQ multiplex PCR, and TCRdb holds only the in-frame ones, with some missing. In the table there are about 35,000 clones, 85% to 90% of which are singletons. Source: blood, taken from a patient who underwent chemoradiotherapy. The sequence was collected from a human donor with HPV-associated anogenital cancer. The gene calls are TRBV6-5 and TRBJ2-1; D might be TRBD2 (6 bases). The CDR3 region has the DNA TGTGCCAGCAGTTACAGAGGTAGCGGCAATGAGCAGTTCTTC. It is translated as CASSYRGSGNEQFF.